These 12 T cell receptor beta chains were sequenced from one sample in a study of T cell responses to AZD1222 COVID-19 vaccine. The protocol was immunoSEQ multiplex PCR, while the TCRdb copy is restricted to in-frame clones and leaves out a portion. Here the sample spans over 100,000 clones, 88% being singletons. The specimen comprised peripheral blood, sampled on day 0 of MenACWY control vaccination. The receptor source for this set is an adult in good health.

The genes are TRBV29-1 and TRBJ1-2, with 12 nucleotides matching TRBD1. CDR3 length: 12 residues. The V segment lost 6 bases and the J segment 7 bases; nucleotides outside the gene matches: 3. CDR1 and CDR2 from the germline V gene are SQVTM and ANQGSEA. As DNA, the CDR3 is TGCAGCGTGACGGGACAGGGGGCTGGCTACACCTTC. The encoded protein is CSVTGQGAGYTF.

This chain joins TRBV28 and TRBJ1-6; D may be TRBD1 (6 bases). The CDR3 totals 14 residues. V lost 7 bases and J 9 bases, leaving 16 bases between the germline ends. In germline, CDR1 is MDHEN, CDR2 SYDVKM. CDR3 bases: TGTGCCAGCAAGGCCGGGGGGGCTAGTTCACCCCTCCACTTT. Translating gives CASKAGGASSPLHF.

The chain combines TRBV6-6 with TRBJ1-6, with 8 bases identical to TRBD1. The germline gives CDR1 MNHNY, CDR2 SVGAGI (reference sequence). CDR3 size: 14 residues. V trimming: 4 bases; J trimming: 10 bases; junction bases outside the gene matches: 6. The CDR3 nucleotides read TGTGCCAGCAGTTCGGGACAGGTCGGCTCACCCCTCCACTTT. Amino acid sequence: CASSSGQVGSPLHF.

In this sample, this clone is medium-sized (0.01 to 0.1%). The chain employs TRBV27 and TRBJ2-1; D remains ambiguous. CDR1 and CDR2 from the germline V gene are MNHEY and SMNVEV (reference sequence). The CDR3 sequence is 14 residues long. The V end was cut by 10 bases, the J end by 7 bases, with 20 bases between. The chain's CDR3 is CATVSRDRANEQFF. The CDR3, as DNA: TGTGCCACCGTATCTAGAGACCGGGCGAATGAGCAGTTCTTC.

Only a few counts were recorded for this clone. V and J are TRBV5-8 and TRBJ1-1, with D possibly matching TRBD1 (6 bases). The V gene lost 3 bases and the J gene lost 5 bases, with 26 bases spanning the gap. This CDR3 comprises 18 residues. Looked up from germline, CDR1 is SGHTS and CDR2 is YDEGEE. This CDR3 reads CASSSPNYRTAFLTEAFF. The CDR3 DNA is TGTGCCAGCAGCTCCCCCAATTACCGGACAGCGTTTCTGACTGAAGCTTTCTTT.

The CDR3: CASSFSGYGQFF. The CDR3, as DNA: TGTGCCAGCAGCTTTTCTGGGTATGGGCAGTTCTTC. This rearrangement joins TRBV11-3 to TRBJ2-1, with D unclear. V was shortened by 3 bases and J by 12 bases, with 12 bases between the two germline ends. The CDR3 extends over 12 amino acids. Germline V gene sequence: CDR1 SGHNT, CDR2 YENEEA.

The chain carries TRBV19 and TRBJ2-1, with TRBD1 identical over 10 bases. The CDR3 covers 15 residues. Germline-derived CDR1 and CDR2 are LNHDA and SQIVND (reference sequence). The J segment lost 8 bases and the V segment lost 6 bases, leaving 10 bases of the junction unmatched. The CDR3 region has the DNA TGTGCCAGTAGCCTTGGGGGGACAGGGGACCATGAGCAGTTCTTC. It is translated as CASSLGGTGDHEQFF. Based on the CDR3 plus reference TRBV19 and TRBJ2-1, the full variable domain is DGGITQSPKYLFRKEGQNVTLSCEQNLNHDAMYWYRQDPGQGLRLIYYSQIVNDFQKGDIAEGYSVSREKKESFPLTVTSAQKNPTAFYLCASSLGGTGDHEQFFGPGTRLTVL.

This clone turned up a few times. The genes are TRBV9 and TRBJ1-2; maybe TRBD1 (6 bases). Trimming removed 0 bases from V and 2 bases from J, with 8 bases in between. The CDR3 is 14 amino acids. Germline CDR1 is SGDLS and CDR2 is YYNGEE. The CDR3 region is CASSVVGQNYGYTF. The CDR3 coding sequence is TGTGCCAGCAGCGTAGTAGGACAGAACTATGGCTACACCTTC.

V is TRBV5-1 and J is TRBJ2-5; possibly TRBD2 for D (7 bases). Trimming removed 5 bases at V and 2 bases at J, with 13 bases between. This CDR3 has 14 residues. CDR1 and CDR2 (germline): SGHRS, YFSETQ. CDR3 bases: TGCGCCAGCAGTACAGGGAGGGGGCAAGAGACCCAGTACTTC. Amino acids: CASSTGRGQETQYF.

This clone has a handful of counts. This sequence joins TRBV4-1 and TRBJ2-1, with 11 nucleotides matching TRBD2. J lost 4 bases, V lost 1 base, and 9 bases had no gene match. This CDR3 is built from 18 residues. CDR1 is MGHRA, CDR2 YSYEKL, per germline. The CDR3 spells CASSQGHPGTSGYNEQFF. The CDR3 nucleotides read TGCGCCAGCAGCCAAGGCCATCCCGGGACTAGCGGTTACAATGAGCAGTTCTTC.

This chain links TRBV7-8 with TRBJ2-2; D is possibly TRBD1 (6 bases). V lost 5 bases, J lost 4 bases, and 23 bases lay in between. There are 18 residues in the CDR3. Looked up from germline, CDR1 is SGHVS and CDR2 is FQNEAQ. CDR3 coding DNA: TGTGCCAGCAGCGGGCTAGGGGGAACAGGCCTGAGCACCGGGGAGCTGTTTTTT. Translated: CASSGLGGTGLSTGELFF. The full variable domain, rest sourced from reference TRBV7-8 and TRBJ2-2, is GAGVSQSPRYKVAKRGQDVALRCDPISGHVSLFWYQQALGQGPEFLTYFQNEAQLDKSGLPSDRFFAERPEGSVSTLKIQRTQQEDSAVYLCASSGLGGTGLSTGELFFGEGSRLTVL.

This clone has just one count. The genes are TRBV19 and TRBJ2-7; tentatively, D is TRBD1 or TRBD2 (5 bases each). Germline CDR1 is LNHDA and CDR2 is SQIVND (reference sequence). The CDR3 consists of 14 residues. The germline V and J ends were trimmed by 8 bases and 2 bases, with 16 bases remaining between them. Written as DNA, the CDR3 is TGTGCCAGTGGGACCCCGGGACCAACCTACGAGCAGTACTTC. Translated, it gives CASGTPGPTYEQYF.